A single T cell receptor (beta chain) is shown here with its context. Between the trimmed V and J ends, which lost 7 bases and 3 bases, there was a span of 10 bases. The CDR3 covers 13 residues. Germline V gives CDR1 LNHDA, CDR2 SQIVND (reference sequence). These data come from a study of T-cell reconstitution after alpha-beta-depleted transplantation in children. Unique molecular identifiers were built into the TCRbeta library. Via MiXCR, TCRdb re-called the PCR reads, giving one row per CDR3 protein. The repertoire holds about 610,000 distinct CDR3 sequences, over 9.5% seen once, with about 4% in the top ten.

The receptor was derived from a human donor who donated a stem cell graft to a child with acute myeloid leukemia. The chain is built from TRBV19 and TRBJ1-5; D not resolved. The sequencing used PBMCs from the stem cell graft donor, collected from the stem cell graft. The CDR3 is CASTYRPNQPQHF. The CDR3 coding sequence is TGTGCCAGTACCTACCGGCCCAATCAGCCCCAGCATTTT.